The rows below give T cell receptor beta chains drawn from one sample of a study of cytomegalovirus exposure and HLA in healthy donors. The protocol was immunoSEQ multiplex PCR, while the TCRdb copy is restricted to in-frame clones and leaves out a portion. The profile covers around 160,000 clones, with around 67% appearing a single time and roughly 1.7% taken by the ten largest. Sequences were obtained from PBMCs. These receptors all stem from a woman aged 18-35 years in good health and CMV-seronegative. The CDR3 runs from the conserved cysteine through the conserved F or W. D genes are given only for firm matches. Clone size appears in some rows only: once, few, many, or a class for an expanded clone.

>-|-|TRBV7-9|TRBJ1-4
TGTGCCAGCAGCTCAGGATTCTTAAATGAAAAACTGTTTTTT
CASSSGFLNEKLFF
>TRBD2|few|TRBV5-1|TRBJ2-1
TGCGCCAGCAGCTTGGCCGGGGGGACTAGCGGGTCCAATGAGCAGTTCTTC
CASSLAGGTSGSNEQFF
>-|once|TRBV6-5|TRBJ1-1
TGTGCCAGCAGTTACTCCAGGAACACTGAAGCTTTCTTT
CASSYSRNTEAFF
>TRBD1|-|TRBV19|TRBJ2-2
TGTGCCAGTAGCTGGACAGGGGTTGAGGCCGGGGAGCTGTTTTTT
CASSWTGVEAGELFF
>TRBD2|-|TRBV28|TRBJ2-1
TGCGCCAGCAGTTCTAGCGGGAGGGTAGGTAATGAGCAGTTCTTC
CASSSSGRVGNEQFF
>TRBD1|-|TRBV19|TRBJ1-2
TGTGCCAGTCAACAAAGACAGGGGGTCTTCTACACCTTC
CASQQRQGVFYTF
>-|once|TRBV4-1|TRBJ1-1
TGCGCCAGCAGCGAAGGGAGGGGACGAATAAACACTGAAGCTTTCTTT
CASSEGRGRINTEAFF
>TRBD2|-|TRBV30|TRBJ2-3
TGTGCCTGGAGCGGGGGACTAGCGGGAACAGATACGCAGTATTTT
CAWSGGLAGTDTQYF
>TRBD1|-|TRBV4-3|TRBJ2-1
TGCGCCAGCAGCCAACAAACCGGGACAGGGGGCCATGAGCAGTTCTTC
CASSQQTGTGGHEQFF
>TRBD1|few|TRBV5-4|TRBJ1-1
TGTGCCAGCAGTCCTCAGGGGGTAACCTACACTGAAGCTTTCTTT
CASSPQGVTYTEAFF
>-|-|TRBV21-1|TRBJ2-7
TGTGCCAGCAGCCCACCGGGGGACAGGGGGCAGTACGAGCAGTACTTC
CASSPPGDRGQYEQYF
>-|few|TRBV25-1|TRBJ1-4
TGTGCCAGCAGTCTACGGAGTAATGAAAAACTGTTTTTT
CASSLRSNEKLFF
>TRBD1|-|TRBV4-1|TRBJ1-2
TGCGCCAGCAGCCTCCGACAGGGATATGGCTACACCTTC
CASSLRQGYGYTF
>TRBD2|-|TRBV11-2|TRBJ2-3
TGTGCCAGCAGCTTAGGGATCACTAGCGGGAGCACAGATACGCAGTATTTT
CASSLGITSGSTDTQYF
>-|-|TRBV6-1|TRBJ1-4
TGTGCCAGCAAGCCATCCACCGTTGCAGGTCAGATTTTT
CASKPSTVAGQIF
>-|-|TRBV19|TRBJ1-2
TGTGCCAGTCAGTCTTGGCTTAACTATGGCTACACCTTC
CASQSWLNYGYTF
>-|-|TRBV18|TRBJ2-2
TGTGCCAGCTCACCGAACAGGGATTACACCGGGGAGCTGTTTTTT
CASSPNRDYTGELFF
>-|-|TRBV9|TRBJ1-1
TGTGCCAGCAGCGTAACAGGGAAAACTGAAGCTTTCTTT
CASSVTGKTEAFF
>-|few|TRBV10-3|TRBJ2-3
TGTGCCATCAGTGAAGGAAAAGGGGTAGCCCCTCTTTCTACGCAGTATTTT
CAISEGKGVAPLSTQYF
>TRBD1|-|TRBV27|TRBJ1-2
TGTGCCAGCAGTTTTACAGGGGACGGCTACACCTTC
CASSFTGDGYTF
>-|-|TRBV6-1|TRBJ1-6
TGTGCCAGCAGTCCCCGGACTGGGTTTAATTCACCCCTCCACTTT
CASSPRTGFNSPLHF
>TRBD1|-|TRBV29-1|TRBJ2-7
TGCAGCGTTAAACAGGGGATTCCGGGCGAGCAGTACTTC
CSVKQGIPGEQYF
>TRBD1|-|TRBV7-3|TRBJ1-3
TGTGCCAGCAGCCCACGGGGGCTCCGGGACAGGTTTTATTTACTGTCTGGAAACACCATATATTTT
CASSPRGLRDRFYLLSGNTIYF
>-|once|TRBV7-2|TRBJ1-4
TGTGCCAGCAGCTTGCCCCAGGGGCTGGGTGAAAAACTGTTTTTT
CASSLPQGLGEKLFF
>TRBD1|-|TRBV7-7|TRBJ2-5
TGTGCCAGCAGCTTAGGGACGACAGGGTTGGAGACCCAGTACTTC
CASSLGTTGLETQYF
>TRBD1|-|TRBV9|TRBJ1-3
TGTGCCAGCAGCGCGCAGCAGGGGGCTGAAGGAAACACCATATATTTT
CASSAQQGAEGNTIYF
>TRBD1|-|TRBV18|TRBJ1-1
TGTGCCAGCTCACCTGGGACAGGGAACACTGAAGCTTTCTTT
CASSPGTGNTEAFF
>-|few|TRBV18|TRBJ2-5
TGTGCCAGCTCACCTACGGACGCGGGGGCAGAGACCCAGTACTTC
CASSPTDAGAETQYF
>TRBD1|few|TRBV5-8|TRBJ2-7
TGTGCCAGCAGCTTGGTAGGGGGACAGGCCCCCACCTATGAGCAGTACTTC
CASSLVGGQAPTYEQYF
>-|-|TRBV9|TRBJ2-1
TGTGCCAGCAGCGTAGGACTAGACAGCTCCTACAATGAGCAGTTCTTC
CASSVGLDSSYNEQFF
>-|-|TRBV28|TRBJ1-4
TGTGCCAGCAGTCGAGCAACGATGACAGATTTTAATGAAAAACTGTTTTTT
CASSRATMTDFNEKLFF
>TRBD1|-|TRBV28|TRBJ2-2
TGTGCCAGTTGGGGGTCGGGACAGGTCGACACCGGGGAGCTGTTTTTT
CASWGSGQVDTGELFF
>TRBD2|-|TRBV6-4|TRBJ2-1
TGTGCCAGCAGTGATGGCGGGAGGTCCTACAATGAGCAGTTCTTC
CASSDGGRSYNEQFF
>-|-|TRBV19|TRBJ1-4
TGTGCCAGTACCCCGGACAGACATAATGAAAAACTGTTTTTT
CASTPDRHNEKLFF
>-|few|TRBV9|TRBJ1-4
TGTGCCAGCAGCGTAGCTGGAGGGACAACTAATGAAAAACTGTTTTTT
CASSVAGGTTNEKLFF
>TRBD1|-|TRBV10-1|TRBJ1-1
TGCGCCAGCAGTGGGACAGGCCCGAACACTGAAGCTTTCTTT
CASSGTGPNTEAFF
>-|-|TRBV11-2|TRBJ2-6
TGTGCCAGCAGCTTAACGGCTGGGGCCAACGGCCTGACTTTC
CASSLTAGANGLTF
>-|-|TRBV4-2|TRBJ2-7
TGTGCCAGCAGCCAACCTGACAGGGGAGGGACTTCCTACGAGCAGTACTTC
CASSQPDRGGTSYEQYF
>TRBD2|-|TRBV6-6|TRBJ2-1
TGTGCCAGCAAACTAGCGGGAAGCTCCTACAATGAGCAGTTCTTC
CASKLAGSSYNEQFF
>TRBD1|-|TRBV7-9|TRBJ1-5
TGTGCCAGCAGCTTAAGGGGACAGGATGGGGATCAGCCCCAGCATTTT
CASSLRGQDGDQPQHF
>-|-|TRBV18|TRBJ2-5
TGTGCCAGCTCACTAAGCCTTCCAGAGACCCAGTACTTC
CASSLSLPETQYF
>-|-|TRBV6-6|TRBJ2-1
TGTGCCAGCACGACTAGGTACAATGAGCAGTTCTTC
CASTTRYNEQFF